This paragraph reports one TCR beta chain. Its specificity is not known. The entry originates in a study of cytomegalovirus exposure and HLA in healthy donors. Study conclusions and caveats: The study labeled about 160 TCR beta chains cytomegalovirus-associated. Most TCR sequences showed up rarely, but some public TCRs showed up in many donors. Some V segments could not be told apart, so they were left out, TRBV6-2 and TRBV6-3 among them.

The CDR3 is 15 amino acids. Germline-derived CDR1 and CDR2 are SGHVS and FQNEAQ. The V and J ends lost 2 bases and 3 bases, in that order; junction bases with no gene match: 4. Amplification used 60 Vbeta primers and 13 Jbeta primers. Sequencing was performed with immunoSEQ multiplex PCR; in TCRdb, only in-frame clones are kept and a portion is missing. The sample holds over 55,000 clones; roughly 78% are singletons and the top ten take less than 5%. Sequencing input: PBMCs. V gene TRBV7-8 combines with J gene TRBJ1-5; 7 bases fit TRBD1. The sequence was collected from a woman aged 25 to 39 in good health and CMV-seronegative. CDR3 protein: CASSLRGLNNQPQHF. The CDR3 DNA reads as TGTGCCAGCAGCTTAAGGGGGCTGAACAATCAGCCCCAGCATTTT.